This is a list of T cell receptor beta chains from one sample in a study of beta chain features in type 1 diabetes. The assay was immunoSEQ multiplex PCR, and TCRdb's table has in-frame clones only and misses some. The table has roughly 150,000 clones, under 13% seen once. Material: central memory CD4+ T cells from blood. The receptor set was obtained from a man aged 25-40 years with type 1 diabetes. The CDR3 runs from the conserved cysteine through the conserved F or W. D genes are given only for firm matches. Where a row states a size, it is once, few, many or the class of an expanded clone; other rows omit it.

>TRBV5-4|NA|TRBJ1-2|TRBD1
TGTGCCAGCAGCTCCCGGACAGGGGACTATGGCTACACCTTC
CASSSRTGDYGYTF
>TRBV30|NA|TRBJ2-2|NA
TGTGCCGAGGGGGTTGTCGGGGAGCTGTTTTTT
CAEGVVGELFF
>TRBV19|few|TRBJ1-5|TRBD1
TGTGCCAGTAAGACCTGGACAGGGGGTCAGCCCCAGCATTTT
CASKTWTGGQPQHF
>TRBV4-1|NA|TRBJ2-3|NA
TGCGCCAGCAGCCAAGATCCAGGCACAGATACGCAGTATTTT
CASSQDPGTDTQYF
>TRBV10-3|NA|TRBJ2-5|TRBD1
TGTGCCATCGGGGATCCGGGACAGGGTTCCCAAGAGACCCAGTACTTC
CAIGDPGQGSQETQYF
>TRBV30|NA|TRBJ1-1|NA
TGTGCCTGGAGTTCTCAGCGGGTCACTGAAGCTTTCTTT
CAWSSQRVTEAFF
>TRBV2|NA|TRBJ1-1|TRBD1
TGTGCCAGCAGTCAACAGGGGCGGAAGGCTGAAGCTTTCTTT
CASSQQGRKAEAFF
>TRBV5-1|few|TRBJ1-5|NA
TGCGCCAGCAGCCCTCGGGGGGGAAATCAGCCCCAGCATTTT
CASSPRGGNQPQHF
>TRBV14|NA|TRBJ2-5|TRBD1
TGTGCCAGCAGCCGCGGACAGGGGTGGACAGAGACCCAGTACTTC
CASSRGQGWTETQYF
>TRBV30|few|TRBJ2-5|NA
TGTGCCTCCCTGAGCGGCGCCGAGGGGACCCAGTACTTC
CASLSGAEGTQYF
>TRBV27|few|TRBJ2-7|TRBD2
TGTGCCAGCAGTTTATTACCTAGCGGGAGCTACGAGCAGTACTTC
CASSLLPSGSYEQYF
>TRBV10-3|NA|TRBJ1-1|NA
TGTGCCATCAGTGACTTCTCTTCACAGGGCACTGAAGCTTTCTTT
CAISDFSSQGTEAFF
>TRBV27|NA|TRBJ2-3|TRBD2
TGTGCCAGCATTACTAGCGGGAGTCCCACAGATACGCAGTATTTT
CASITSGSPTDTQYF
>TRBV7-9|few|TRBJ1-4|TRBD1
TGTGCCAGCAGCCTAGGGACAGGGGCCGACGAAAAACTGTTTTTT
CASSLGTGADEKLFF